One TCR beta chain is described in this entry. Its antigen is still unknown. No clone much larger than this one lies a single base away; base qualities are absent. The entry originates in a study of blood T cell repertoires in COVID-19 (dated by TCRdb to 2020 to 2022). In terms of the full investigation: The collaborator samples originated in the United States, Italy and Spain and spanned the acute and convalescent phases of COVID-19. A freely available public database, intended as a resource for researchers studying the immune response to SARS-CoV-2, is where the repertoires were released. HLA class I and class II types, where available, came from metadata supplied by the sample provider rather than from assay-based typing. Sample metadata almost always included a de-identified subject ID, COVID-19 status, age in years and sex. The samples were drawn from the first 160 participants of the ongoing ImmuneRACE study and from 950 to 1,500 subjects provided by 6 global collaborators. The prospective study material was composed of cDNA or gDNA derived from T cells, B-cell-depleted T cells, or PBMCs. The dataset comprised deeply sampled blood TCRbeta repertoires from subjects exposed to, actively infected with, or recovered from COVID-19.

General study outcomes and caveats: The quantity of clinical and demographic metadata differed by source and by participant and was supplied without curation.

From its cysteine to its phenylalanine, the CDR3 spans 13 amino acids. This entry keeps only the CDR3 DNA: 39 bases, framed from base 1. For CDR1 and CDR2, the germline V gene lists SGHDT and YYEEEE. V is shortened by 4 bases, J by 6 bases, and the region joining them spans 13 bases. The immunoSEQ Assay, a bias-controlled multiplex PCR, was used to amplify TCRbeta CDR3 regions from genomic DNA. The study's processing was this. Within the assay, amplification of reference gene primers was used to estimate how many nucleated cells each sample contained. To quantify the absolute abundance of each unique TCRbeta CDR3 rearrangement, sequence reads were collapsed and filtered. For each sample, productive Simpson clonality was calculated as the square root of Simpson's diversity index over productive rearrangements. The immuneACCESS repertoire file appears here via TCRdb, limited to in-frame rearrangements. These files lack a portion of the clones; in checked studies, under half of the deficit traces to unresolved V genes, and the cause of the others is not known. V, J and clone size are those of that table, while D and trimming were read from the DNA. A total of tens of thousands of clones appear in this sample, around 85% of them only once. The ten biggest clones cover 12% of the sample.

Collaborating institutions collected whole blood in K2EDTA tubes following their own protocols. Collaborator samples were shipped for TCRbeta analysis as frozen whole blood, isolated PBMCs, or DNA extracted from either sample type. This receptor was obtained from a human donor in a cohort sampled during active COVID-19. Sample: peripheral blood. The chain employs TRBV5-6 and TRBJ1-2; TRBD1 is a possible D gene, resting on 5 matching bases. The CDR3 in this case is CASSLRGGDGYTF. The nucleotide sequence is TGTGCCAGCAGCCTCCGGGGGGGGGATGGCTACACCTTC.